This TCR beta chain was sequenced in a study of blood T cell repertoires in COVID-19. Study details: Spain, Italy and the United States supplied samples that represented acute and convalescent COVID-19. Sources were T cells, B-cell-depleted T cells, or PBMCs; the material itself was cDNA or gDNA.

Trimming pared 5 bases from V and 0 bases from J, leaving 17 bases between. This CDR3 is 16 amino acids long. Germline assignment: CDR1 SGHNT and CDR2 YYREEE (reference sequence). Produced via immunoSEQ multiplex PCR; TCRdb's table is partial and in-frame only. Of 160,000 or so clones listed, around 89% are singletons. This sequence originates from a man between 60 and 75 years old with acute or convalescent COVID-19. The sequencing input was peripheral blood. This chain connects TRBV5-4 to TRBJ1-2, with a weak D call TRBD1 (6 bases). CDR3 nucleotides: TGTGCCAGCAGTACCGAAGAGGGGGAAGCTAACTATGGCTACACCTTC. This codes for CASSTEEGEANYGYTF.